The next 8 T cell receptor beta chains were all read from a single sample in a study of shared clonotypes between healthy human individuals. Method: immunoSEQ multiplex PCR; TCRdb's copy keeps in-frame clones and lacks some. Among roughly 2.6 million clones listed, approximately 92% were seen once. The source material was naive CD4+ T cells sorted from blood. As for subset: CD45RA+ positively selected. The receptor source for this set is a man aged 18-30 years in good health.

The V and J genes are TRBV15 and TRBJ2-7, with 12 bases lining up with TRBD2. J lost 4 bases, V lost 3 bases, and 4 bases had no gene match. The germline gives CDR1 LNHNV, CDR2 YYDKDF (reference sequence). The CDR3 contains 15 residues. Here the CDR3 DNA reads TGTGCCACCAGCAGCCAAGGGACTAGCGGGTACGAGCAGTACTTC. Its translation is CATSSQGTSGYEQYF. Looking up the rest from reference TRBV15 and TRBJ2-7 gives the full variable domain: DAMVIQNPRYQVTQFGKPVTLSCSQTLNHNVMYWYQQKSSQAPKLLFHYYDKDFNNEADTPDNFQSRRPNTSFCFLDIRSPGLGDTAMYLCATSSQGTSGYEQYFGPGTRLTVT.

The genes are TRBV10-3 and TRBJ2-3, with TRBD2 matching 9 bases. The CDR3 is 16 amino acids. Germline V gives CDR1 ENHRY, CDR2 SYGVKD. Germline trimming cut 0 bases from V and 1 base from J; bases unmatched to any gene: 2. This chain's CDR3 is CAISESAGGRTDTQYF. The CDR3 DNA follows: TGTGCCATCAGTGAGTCTGCGGGAGGGCGCACAGATACGCAGTATTTT.

The rearrangement joins TRBV6-5 to TRBJ2-7, with D possibly matching TRBD1 (5 bases). Germline-derived CDR1 and CDR2 are MNHEY and SVGAGI. This CDR3 region has 14 residues. Trimming shortened V by 6 bases and J by 5 bases, and 17 bases separated the two germline ends. CDR3: CASSRVAGQNEQYF. The DNA for the CDR3 is TGTGCCAGCAGCCGCGTAGCAGGGCAGAACGAGCAGTACTTC.

As concerns this clone: Other nucleotide sequences from this sample produce the same CDR3. The DNA of the CDR3 is TGTGCCAGCAGCGTAGGCGGGTCTAGCACAGATACGCAGTATTTT. Protein: CASSVGGSSTDTQYF. The J gene is TRBJ2-3, the V gene TRBV9, with D possibly TRBD2 on 5 matching bases. Trimming left V 0 bases short and J 0 bases short, with 8 bases between. There are 15 residues in the CDR3. CDR1 is SGDLS, CDR2 YYNGEE, per germline.

This rearrangement joins TRBV5-1 to TRBJ1-5, with D unclear. Germline CDR1 and CDR2: SGHRS and YFSETQ. Trimming removed 0 bases from V and 7 bases from J, with 11 bases in between. The CDR3 totals 14 residues. CDR3 sequence: CASSLAPGRQPQHF. CDR3 in DNA: TGCGCCAGCAGCTTGGCCCCGGGGAGGCAGCCCCAGCATTTT.

Of note for this clone: At one end the junction does not follow the germline gene, possibly because of a read error. The rearrangement links TRBV7-7 to TRBJ1-1; D unresolved. This CDR3 contains 14 residues. From germline, CDR1 is SSHAT and CDR2 FNYEAQ (reference sequence). Written as DNA, the CDR3 is TGTGCTAGCAGCTCGGATCCTCTCAACACTGAAGCTTTCTTT. This gives the protein CASSSDPLNTEAFF.

V and J are TRBV7-2 and TRBJ2-3; the match to TRBD2 covers 15 bases. Germline lookup yields CDR1 SGHTA and CDR2 FQGNSA. This CDR3 has 16 residues. V gave up 5 bases and J gave up 8 bases; unmatched junction bases: 8. Here the CDR3 DNA reads TGTGCCAGCAGCCCCGCGGGACTAGCGGGGGGAAGTACGCAGTATTTT. Translation: CASSPAGLAGGSTQYF.

This chain links TRBV9 with TRBJ1-3, with 8 bases fitting TRBD1. This CDR3 has 16 residues. Trimming removed 0 bases from V and 2 bases from J; junction bases left unmatched: 4. Germline loops: CDR1 SGDLS, CDR2 YYNGEE. The CDR3 spells CASSVADRVAGNTIYF. Written as DNA, the CDR3 is TGTGCCAGCAGCGTAGCGGACAGGGTGGCTGGAAACACCATATATTTT.